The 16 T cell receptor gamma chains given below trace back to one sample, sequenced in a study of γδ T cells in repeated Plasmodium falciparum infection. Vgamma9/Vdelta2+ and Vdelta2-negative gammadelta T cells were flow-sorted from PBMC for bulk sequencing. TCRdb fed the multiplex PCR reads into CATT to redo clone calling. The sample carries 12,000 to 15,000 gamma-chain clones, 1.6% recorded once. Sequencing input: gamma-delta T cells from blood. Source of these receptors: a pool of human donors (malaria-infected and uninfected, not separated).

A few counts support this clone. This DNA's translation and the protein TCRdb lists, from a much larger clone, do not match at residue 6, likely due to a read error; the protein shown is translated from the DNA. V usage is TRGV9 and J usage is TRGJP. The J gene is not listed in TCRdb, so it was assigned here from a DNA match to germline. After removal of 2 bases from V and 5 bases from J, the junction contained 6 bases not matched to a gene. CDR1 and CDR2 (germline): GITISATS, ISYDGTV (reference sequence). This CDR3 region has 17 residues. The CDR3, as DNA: TGTGCCTTGTGGGAGGCGCTTGAAGAGTTGGGCAAAAAAATCAAGGTATTT. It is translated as CALWEALEELGKKIKVF.

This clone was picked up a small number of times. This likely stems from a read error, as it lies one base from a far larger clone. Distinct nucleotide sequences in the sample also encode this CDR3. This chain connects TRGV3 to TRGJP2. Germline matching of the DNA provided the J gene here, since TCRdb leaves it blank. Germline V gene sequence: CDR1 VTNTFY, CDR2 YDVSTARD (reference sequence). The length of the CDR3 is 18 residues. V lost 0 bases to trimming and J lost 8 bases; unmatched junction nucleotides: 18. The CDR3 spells CATWDRPLGPWSDWIKTF. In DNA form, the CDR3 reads TGTGCCACCTGGGACAGGCCATTAGGCCCCTGGAGCGATTGGATCAAGACGTTT.

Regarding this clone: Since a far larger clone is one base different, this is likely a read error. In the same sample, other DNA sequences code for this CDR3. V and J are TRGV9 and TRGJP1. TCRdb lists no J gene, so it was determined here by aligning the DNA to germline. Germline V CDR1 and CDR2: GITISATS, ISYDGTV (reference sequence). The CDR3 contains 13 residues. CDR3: CALWVDTGWFKIF. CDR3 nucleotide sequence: TGTGCCTTGTGGGTGGACACTGGCTGGTTCAAGATATTT.

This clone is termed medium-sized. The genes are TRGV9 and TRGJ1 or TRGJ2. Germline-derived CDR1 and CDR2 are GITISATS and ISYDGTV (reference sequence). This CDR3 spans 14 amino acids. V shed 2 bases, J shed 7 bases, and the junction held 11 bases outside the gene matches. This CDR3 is CALWEDRAGYKKLF. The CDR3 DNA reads TGTGCCTTGTGGGAGGATCGGGCGGGGTATAAGAAACTCTTT.

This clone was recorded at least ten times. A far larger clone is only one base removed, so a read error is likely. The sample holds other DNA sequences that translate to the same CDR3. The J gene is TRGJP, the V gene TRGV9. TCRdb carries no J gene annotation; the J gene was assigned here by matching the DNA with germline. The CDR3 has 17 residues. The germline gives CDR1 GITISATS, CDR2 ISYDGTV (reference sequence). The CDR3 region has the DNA TGTGCTTTGTGGGAGGTGCGGGAAGAGTTGGGCAAAAAAATCAAGGTATTT. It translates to CALWEVREELGKKIKVF.

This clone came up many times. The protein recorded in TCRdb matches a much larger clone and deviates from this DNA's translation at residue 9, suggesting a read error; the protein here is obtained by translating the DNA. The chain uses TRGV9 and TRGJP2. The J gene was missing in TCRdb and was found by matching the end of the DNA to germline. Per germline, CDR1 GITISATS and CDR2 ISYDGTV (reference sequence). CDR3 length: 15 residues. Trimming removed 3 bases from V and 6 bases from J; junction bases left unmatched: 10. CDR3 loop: CALWEPVGGDWIKTF. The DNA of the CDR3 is TGTGCCTTGTGGGAGCCGGTCGGTGGTGATTGGATCAAGACGTTT.

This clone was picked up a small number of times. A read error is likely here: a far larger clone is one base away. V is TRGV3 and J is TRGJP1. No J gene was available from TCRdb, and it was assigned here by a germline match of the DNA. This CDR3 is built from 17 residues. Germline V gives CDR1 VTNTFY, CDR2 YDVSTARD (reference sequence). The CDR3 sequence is CATWDRPRIGTGWFKIF. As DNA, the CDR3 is TGTGCCACCTGGGACAGGCCCAGAATTGGCACTGGCTGGTTCAAGATATTT.

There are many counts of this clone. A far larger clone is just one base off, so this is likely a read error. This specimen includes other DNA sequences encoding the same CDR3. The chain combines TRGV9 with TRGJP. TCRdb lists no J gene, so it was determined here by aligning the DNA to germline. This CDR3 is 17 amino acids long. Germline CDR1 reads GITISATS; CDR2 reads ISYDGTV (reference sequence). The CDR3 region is CALWEVPQELGKKIKVF. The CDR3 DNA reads TGTGCCCTGTGGGAGGTGCCTCAAGAGTTGGGCAAAAAAATCAAGGTATTT.

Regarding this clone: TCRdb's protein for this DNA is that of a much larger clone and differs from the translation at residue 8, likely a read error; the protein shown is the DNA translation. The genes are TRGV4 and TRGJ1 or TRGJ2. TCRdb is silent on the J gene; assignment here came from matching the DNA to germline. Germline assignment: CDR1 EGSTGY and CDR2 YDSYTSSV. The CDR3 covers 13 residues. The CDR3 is CATWEKNHYKKLF. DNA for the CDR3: TGTGCCACCTGGGAAAAGAATCATTATAAGAAACTCTTT.

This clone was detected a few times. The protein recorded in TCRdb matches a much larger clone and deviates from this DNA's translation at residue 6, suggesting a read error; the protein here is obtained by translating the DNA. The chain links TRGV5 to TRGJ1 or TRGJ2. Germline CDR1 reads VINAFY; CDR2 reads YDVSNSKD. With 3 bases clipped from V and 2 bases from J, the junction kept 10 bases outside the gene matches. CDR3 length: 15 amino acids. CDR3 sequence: CATWDGPSHYYKKLF. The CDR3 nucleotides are TGTGCCACCTGGGACGGGCCCTCCCATTATTATAAGAAACTCTTT.

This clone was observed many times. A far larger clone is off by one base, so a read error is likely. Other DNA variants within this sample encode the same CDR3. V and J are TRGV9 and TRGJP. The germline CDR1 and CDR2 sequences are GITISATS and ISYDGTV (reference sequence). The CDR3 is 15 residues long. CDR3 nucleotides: TGTGCCTTGTGGGCGACTGAGTTGGGTAAAAAAATCAAGGTATTT. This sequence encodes CALWATELGKKIKVF.

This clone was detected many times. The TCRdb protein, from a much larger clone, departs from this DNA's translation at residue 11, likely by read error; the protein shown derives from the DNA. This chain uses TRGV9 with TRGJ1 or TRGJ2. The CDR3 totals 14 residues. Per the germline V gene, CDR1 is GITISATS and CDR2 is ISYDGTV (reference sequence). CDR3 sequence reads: CALWEAHPYYEKLF. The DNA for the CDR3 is TGTGCCTTGTGGGAGGCCCACCCTTATTATGAGAAACTCTTT.

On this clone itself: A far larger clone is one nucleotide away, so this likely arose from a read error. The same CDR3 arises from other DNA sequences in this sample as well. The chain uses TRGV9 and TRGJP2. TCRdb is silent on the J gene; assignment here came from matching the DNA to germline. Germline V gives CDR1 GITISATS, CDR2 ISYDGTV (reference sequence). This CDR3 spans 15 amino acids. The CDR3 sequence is CALWEAYSSDWIKTF. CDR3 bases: TGTGCCCTGTGGGAGGCGTATAGTAGTGATTGGATCAAGACGTTT.

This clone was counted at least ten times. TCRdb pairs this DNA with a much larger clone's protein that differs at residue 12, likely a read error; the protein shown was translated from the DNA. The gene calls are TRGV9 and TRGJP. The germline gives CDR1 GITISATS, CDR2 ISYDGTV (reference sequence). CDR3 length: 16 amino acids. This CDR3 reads CALWELRELGKRIKVF. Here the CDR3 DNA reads TGTGCCTTGTGGGAGCTCCGGGAGTTGGGCAAAAGAATCAAGGTATTT.

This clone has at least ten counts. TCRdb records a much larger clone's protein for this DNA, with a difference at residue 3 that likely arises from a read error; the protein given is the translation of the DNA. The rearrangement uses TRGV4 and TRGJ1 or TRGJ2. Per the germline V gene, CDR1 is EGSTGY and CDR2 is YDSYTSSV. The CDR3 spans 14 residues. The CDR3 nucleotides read TGTGCCGCCTGGGATGGGCCCCCTTATTATAAGAAACTCTTT. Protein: CAAWDGPPYYKKLF.

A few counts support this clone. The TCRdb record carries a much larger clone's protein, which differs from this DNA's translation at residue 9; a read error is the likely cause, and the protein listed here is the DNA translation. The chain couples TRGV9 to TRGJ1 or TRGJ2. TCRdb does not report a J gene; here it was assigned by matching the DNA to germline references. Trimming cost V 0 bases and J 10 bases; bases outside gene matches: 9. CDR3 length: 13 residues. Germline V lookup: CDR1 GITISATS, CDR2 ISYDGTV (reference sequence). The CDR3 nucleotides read TGTGCCTTGTGGGAGGTGCAGTATGAGAAGAAACTCTTT. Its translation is CALWEVQYEKKLF.